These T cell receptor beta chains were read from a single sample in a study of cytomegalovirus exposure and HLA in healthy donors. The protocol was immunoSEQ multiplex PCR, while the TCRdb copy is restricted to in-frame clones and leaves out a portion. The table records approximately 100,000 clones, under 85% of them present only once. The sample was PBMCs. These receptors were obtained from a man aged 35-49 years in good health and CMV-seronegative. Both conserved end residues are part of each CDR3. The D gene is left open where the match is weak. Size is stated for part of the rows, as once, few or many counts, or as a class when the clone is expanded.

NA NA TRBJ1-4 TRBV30 TGTGCCTGGAGTAATCCGGGAAATGAAAAACTGTTTTTT CAWSNPGNEKLFF
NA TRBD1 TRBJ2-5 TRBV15 TGTGCCACCAGCAGAGGACAGGGGGCAGCGGAGACCCAGTACTTC CATSRGQGAAETQYF
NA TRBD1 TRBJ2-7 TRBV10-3 TGTGCCATCAGTGGGGGGACAGAGGTGTACTTC CAISGGTEVYF
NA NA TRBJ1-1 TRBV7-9 TGTGCCAGCAGCTTATGGCAGGAGAACACTGAAGCTTTCTTT CASSLWQENTEAFF
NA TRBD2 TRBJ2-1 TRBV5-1 TGCGCCAGCAGCGTACAGCGGGGGCCCCACAATGAGCAGTTCTTC CASSVQRGPHNEQFF
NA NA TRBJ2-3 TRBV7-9 TGTGCCAGCAGCTTGTGGGGGGTAGGCGCAGATACGCAGTATTTT CASSLWGVGADTQYF
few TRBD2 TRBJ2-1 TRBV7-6 TGTGCCAGCAGCTTAGTTGGCGGGGGGTCCTACAATGAGCAGTTCTTC CASSLVGGGSYNEQFF
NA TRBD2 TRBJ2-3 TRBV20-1 TGCAGTGCTGGGGGGGCAGATACGCAGTATTTT CSAGGADTQYF
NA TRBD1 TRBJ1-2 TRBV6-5 TGTGCCAGCAGATCTACAGGGGGTTCGGAAGGCTACACCTTC CASRSTGGSEGYTF
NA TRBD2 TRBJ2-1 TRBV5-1 TGCGCCAGCAGCTCCTTAGCGGGGGGGCTTCAGGGTGAGCAGTTCTTC CASSSLAGGLQGEQFF
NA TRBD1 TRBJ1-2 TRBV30 TGTGCCTGGAGCCCGCAGGGGGAGGCTAACTATGGCTACACCTTC CAWSPQGEANYGYTF
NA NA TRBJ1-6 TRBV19 TGTGCCAGTAGTGAATCCGGGACACTGTCCTATAATTCACCCCTCCACTTT CASSESGTLSYNSPLHF
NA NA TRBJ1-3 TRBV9 TGTGCCAGCGCTGTACCCGCAGACTCTGGAAACACCATATATTTT CASAVPADSGNTIYF
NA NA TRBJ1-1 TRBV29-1 TGCAGCGTCGGGAGGAACACTGAAGCTTTCTTT CSVGRNTEAFF
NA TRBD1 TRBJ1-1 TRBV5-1 TGCGCCAGCAGCTTGGTGACAGGGGGAGATGAAGCTTTCTTT CASSLVTGGDEAFF
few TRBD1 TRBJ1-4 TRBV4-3 TGCGCCAGCAGCCAACAGACAGGGGGGGGAGAAAAACTGTTTTTT CASSQQTGGGEKLFF
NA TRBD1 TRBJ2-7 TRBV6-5 TGTGCCAGCAGGCCCCGGGGACAGGGGAAGGAGCAGTACTTC CASRPRGQGKEQYF
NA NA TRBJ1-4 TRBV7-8 TGTGCCAGCAGCTTACCGTCTACAGGGACAACTAATGAAAAACTGTTTTTT CASSLPSTGTTNEKLFF
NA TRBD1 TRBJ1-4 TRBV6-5 TGTGCCAGCAGCGAACGGACAGGGGCTGAAAAACTGTTTTTT CASSERTGAEKLFF
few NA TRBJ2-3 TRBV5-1 TGCGCCAGCAGCTTGGGTGAGAGAGATACGCAGTATTTT CASSLGERDTQYF
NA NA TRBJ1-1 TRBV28 TGTGCCAGCAGGTTTCTCGGTCCTGAAGCTTTCTTT CASRFLGPEAFF
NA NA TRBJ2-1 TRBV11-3 TGTGCCAGCAGCCGCCTATACAATGAGCAGTTCTTC CASSRLYNEQFF
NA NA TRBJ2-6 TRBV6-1 TGTGCCAGCAGTAGCCAGGGAGGTAAGGCCAACGTCCTGACTTTC CASSSQGGKANVLTF
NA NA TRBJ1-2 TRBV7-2 TGTGCCAGCAGCTTATTTGGCTCCGGGACACAAGGACGTAGCTACACCTTC CASSLFGSGTQGRSYTF
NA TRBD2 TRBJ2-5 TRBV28 TGTGCCAGCAGTGGGTCGGGACTAGTATTGGAAGAGACCCAGTACTTC CASSGSGLVLEETQYF
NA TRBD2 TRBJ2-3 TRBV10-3 TGTGCCATCAGTGGGACCGGGACTAGGGATACGCAGTATTTT CAISGTGTRDTQYF
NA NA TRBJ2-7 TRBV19 TGTGCCAGTAGCGACCGGTTCGGGGAGCAGTACTTC CASSDRFGEQYF
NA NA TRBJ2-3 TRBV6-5 TGTGCCAGCAGTTACGTGGGGCATATGAATACGCAGTATTTT CASSYVGHMNTQYF
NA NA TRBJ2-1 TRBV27 TGTGCCAGCAGTTTATCCTGGGGGCCTACCTACAATGAGCAGTTCTTC CASSLSWGPTYNEQFF
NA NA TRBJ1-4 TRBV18 TGTGCCAGCGCCCTTGAGGGGGTAGAAGAAAAACTGTTTTTT CASALEGVEEKLFF
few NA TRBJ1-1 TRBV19 TGTGCCACCAAAAGGAGGACTCTTATGAACACTGAAGCTTTCTTT CATKRRTLMNTEAFF
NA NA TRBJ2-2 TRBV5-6 TGTGCCAGCAGCTTGGTCTCTAACTGGAACACCGGGGAGCTGTTTTTT CASSLVSNWNTGELFF
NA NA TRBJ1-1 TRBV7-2 TGTGCCAGCAGCTTAAACATAGGGGGTCAAAACACTGAAGCTTTCTTT CASSLNIGGQNTEAFF
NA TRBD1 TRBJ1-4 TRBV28 TGTGCCAGCAGGGGGGACAGATATGAAAAACTGTTTTTT CASRGDRYEKLFF
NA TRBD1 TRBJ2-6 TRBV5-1 TGCGCCAGCAAGACAGGGGAGACCTCTGGGGCCAACGTCCTGACTTTC CASKTGETSGANVLTF
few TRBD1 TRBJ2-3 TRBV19 TGTGCCAGTAGGACCGACAGGGGGCTTGGCACAGATACGCAGTATTTT CASRTDRGLGTDTQYF
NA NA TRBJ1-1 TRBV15 TGTGCCACCAGCAGAGATCCGGGGGGGGTCATGAACACTGAAGCTTTCTTT CATSRDPGGVMNTEAFF
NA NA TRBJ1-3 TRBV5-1 TGCGCCAGCAGCTTGCAGGGGCTCTCTGGAAACACCATATATTTT CASSLQGLSGNTIYF
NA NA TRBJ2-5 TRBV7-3 TGTGCCAGCAGCTCCGGGGGGCCCGAGACCCAGTACTTC CASSSGGPETQYF
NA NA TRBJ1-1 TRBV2 TGTGCCAGCAGGGAGGACCGGAACACTGAAGCTTTCTTT CASREDRNTEAFF
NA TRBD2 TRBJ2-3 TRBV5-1 TGCGCAGCCAGCGGGGAGAGCACAGATACGCAGTATTTT CAASGESTDTQYF
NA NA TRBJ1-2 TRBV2 TGTGCCAGCAGTGCTAATTCCCCTTTTTATGGCTACACCTTC CASSANSPFYGYTF
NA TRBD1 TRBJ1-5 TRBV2 TGTGCCAGCAGGGAACAGGGGGGAAGCAATCAGCCCCAGCATTTT CASREQGGSNQPQHF
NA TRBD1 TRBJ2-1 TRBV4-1 TGCGCCAGCAGCGGGGGGACAGGGTTCGGCTCCTACAATGAGCAGTTCTTC CASSGGTGFGSYNEQFF
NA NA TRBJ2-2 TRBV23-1 TGCGCCAGCAGTCATATCGGACAGTTGCCATTGCCACCCGGGGAGCTGTTTTTT CASSHIGQLPLPPGELFF
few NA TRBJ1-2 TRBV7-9 TGTTCCAGCAGCTTAGCAGAGCGGGTTGTCTATGGCTACACCTTC CSSSLAERVVYGYTF
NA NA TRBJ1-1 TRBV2 TGTGCCAGCAGTGGCGTAGTGAACACTGAAGCTTTCTTT CASSGVVNTEAFF
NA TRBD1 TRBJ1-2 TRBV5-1 TGCGCCAGCAGCGCTCAGGGGGCGGACGAGACGCGGGGCTACACCTTC CASSAQGADETRGYTF
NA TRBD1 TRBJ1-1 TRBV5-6 TGTGCCAGCAGCTGGGGCAGGGGGCGATCTGAAGCTTTCTTT CASSWGRGRSEAFF
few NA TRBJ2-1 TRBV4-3 TGCGCCAGCAGCCAAGCCCCCGGGGGGCTAAGCTCCTACAATGAGCAGTTCTTC CASSQAPGGLSSYNEQFF
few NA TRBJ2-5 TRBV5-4 TGTGCCAGCAGCCCTGGGGGGGGGCAGAGAGAGACCCAGTACTTC CASSPGGGQRETQYF
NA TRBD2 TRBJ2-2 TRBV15 TGTGCCACCAGAGAGGGCGGGGGAAAGAACACCGGGGAGCTGTTTTTT CATREGGGKNTGELFF
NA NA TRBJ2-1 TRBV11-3 TGTGCCAGCAGCTTAGGGGCCGATACCAATGAGCAGTTCTTC CASSLGADTNEQFF
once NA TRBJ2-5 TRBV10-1 TGCGCCAGCAGTGAGTCAATAGCCCAAGAGACCCAGTACTTC CASSESIAQETQYF
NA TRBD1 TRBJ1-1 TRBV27 TGTGCCAGCCAACCGGGACAGGGGACCTTTATGAACACTGAAGCTTTCTTT CASQPGQGTFMNTEAFF
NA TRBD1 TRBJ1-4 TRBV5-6 TGTGCCAGCAGCTCAAGGACAGGCGGCCGACGGCCTGGTGAAAAACTGTTTTTT CASSSRTGGRRPGEKLFF
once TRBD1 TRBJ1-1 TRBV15 TGTGCCACCAGCAGAGTTGACAGGGACAACACTGAAGCTTTCTTT CATSRVDRDNTEAFF
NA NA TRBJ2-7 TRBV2 TGTGCCAGCAGTTCAGGGGTCCACGAGCAGTACTTC CASSSGVHEQYF
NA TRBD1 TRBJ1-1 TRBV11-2 TGTGCCAGCACCAGGGGGTCCCTGAACACTGAAGCTTTCTTT CASTRGSLNTEAFF
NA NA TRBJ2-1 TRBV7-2 TGTGCCAGCAGCGCGCTAGACTCCTACAATGAGCAGTTCTTC CASSALDSYNEQFF